The 21 T cell receptor beta chains below come from one sample, sequenced in a study of T cell responses to AZD1222 COVID-19 vaccine. TCRdb's copy holds only in-frame clones and misses some; the assay was immunoSEQ multiplex PCR. The data show 75,000 to 100,000 clones, 80% to 90% seen once. The sequencing here drew on peripheral blood, taken on day 0 of MenACWY control vaccination. These receptor sequences come from an adult in good health.

This clone was detected only once. This rearrangement joins TRBV9 to TRBJ1-3; D gene ambiguous. The germline V gene encodes CDR1 SGDLS and CDR2 YYNGEE. Trimming cost V 0 bases and J 0 bases, with 7 bases left between them. The CDR3 has 15 amino acids. The CDR3 DNA follows: TGTGCCAGCAGCGTAGACGGGATCTCTGGAAACACCATATATTTT. It specifies CASSVDGISGNTIYF.

The chain joins TRBV19 to TRBJ2-7; D is unresolved. V was cut by 5 bases and J by 2 bases, with 13 bases left in between. The CDR3 runs to 14 residues. Germline V gene sequence: CDR1 LNHDA, CDR2 SQIVND (reference sequence). CDR3 amino acids: CASSPRTDPYEQYF. CDR3 nucleotide sequence: TGTGCCAGTAGTCCCAGGACGGACCCCTACGAGCAGTACTTC.

The chain employs TRBV13 and TRBJ1-2; the match to TRBD1 covers 12 bases. Looked up from germline, CDR1 is PRHDT and CDR2 is FYEKMQ (reference sequence). V shed 5 bases and J 8 bases; nucleotides not matched to a gene: 12. The CDR3 covers 16 residues. This CDR3 reads CASSSQGQGAQRGYTF. In DNA, the CDR3 is TGTGCCAGCAGCAGCCAGGGACAGGGGGCTCAACGAGGCTACACCTTC. Together with reference TRBV13 and TRBJ1-2, the CDR3 gives the full variable domain: AAGVIQSPRHLIKEKRETATLKCYPIPRHDTVYWYQQGPGQDPQFLISFYEKMQSDKGSIPDRFSAQQFSDYHSELNMSSLELGDSALYFCASSSQGQGAQRGYTFGSGTRLTVV.

This clone was counted once. The chain has TRBV3-1 (or the pseudogene TRBV3-2) and TRBJ1-5; D unresolved. This CDR3 contains 15 residues. V was pared by 1 base and J by 0 bases, with 7 bases between. Per the germline V gene, CDR1 is LGHDT and CDR2 is YNNKEL (reference sequence). The CDR3 region is CASSQVQYSNQPQHF. The CDR3 DNA is TGTGCCAGCAGCCAAGTACAGTATAGCAATCAGCCCCAGCATTTT.

The chain employs TRBV25-1 and TRBJ1-1; D is ambiguous. V lost 4 bases and J 1 base, leaving 7 bases between the germline ends. Germline V lookup: CDR1 MGHDK, CDR2 SYGVNS. This CDR3 has 13 amino acids. The CDR3 sequence: CASSGRGNTEAFF. CDR3 in DNA: TGTGCCAGCAGTGGACGGGGGAACACTGAAGCTTTCTTT.

This clone was seen once. The chain carries TRBV28 and TRBJ2-3; D not resolved. The CDR3 is 12 amino acids. Germline CDR1 reads MDHEN; CDR2 reads SYDVKM. V lost 5 bases and J lost 7, with 10 bases in between. CDR3 sequence reads: CASSEGHYTQYF. The CDR3 DNA reads TGTGCCAGCAGTGAAGGTCACTATACGCAGTATTTT.

The chain carries TRBV14 and TRBJ1-6; 9 bases fit TRBD1. V gave up 2 bases and J gave up 10 bases; unmatched junction bases: 6. Germline V CDR1 and CDR2: SGHDN, FVKESK. The CDR3 totals 15 residues. The CDR3 sequence is CASSQPTGGGSPLHF. Written as DNA, the CDR3 is TGTGCCAGCAGCCAACCGACAGGGGGTGGATCACCCCTCCACTTT.

The V and J genes are TRBV11-2 and TRBJ1-4, with D possibly TRBD1 on 5 matching bases. Germline V gene sequence: CDR1 SGHAT, CDR2 FQNNGV. The CDR3 length is 15 residues. Trimming took 0 bases from V and 7 from J, leaving 12 bases between them. CDR3 DNA sequence: TGTGCCAGCAGCTTAGACAGGGACGTGACTGAAAAACTGTTTTTT. Amino acid sequence: CASSLDRDVTEKLFF.

CDR3 coding DNA: TGTGCCAGCAGCCAAGTGGATGGGGTTAATCAGCCCCAGCATTTT. Translating gives CASSQVDGVNQPQHF. The chain recombines TRBV3-1 (or the pseudogene TRBV3-2) with TRBJ1-5; D is undetermined. The CDR3 has 15 residues. CDR1 LGHDT and CDR2 YNNKEL come from the germline V gene (reference sequence). V lost 1 base and J 4 bases, leaving 11 bases between the germline ends.

In nucleotides, the CDR3 is TGTGCCAGCAGCCCGGAGCGGGGGTACGGCGAGCAGTACTTC. Protein: CASSPERGYGEQYF. The V and J genes are TRBV27 and TRBJ2-7; 8 nucleotides line up with TRBD2. The CDR3 has 14 residues. V dropped 6 bases and J dropped 6; count of bases not matched to a gene: 10. Germline V gene lookup returns CDR1 MNHEY and CDR2 SMNVEV (reference sequence).

With regard to this clone: Other DNA variants within this sample encode the same CDR3. This chain uses TRBV19 with TRBJ1-1; D is possibly TRBD1 (6 bases). Trimming removed 5 bases from V and 1 base from J, with 8 bases in between. Germline V CDR1 and CDR2: LNHDA, SQIVND (reference sequence). The CDR3 sequence is 13 residues long. The CDR3 DNA sequence: TGTGCCAGTAGTCCGACAGGGAACACTGAAGCTTTCTTT. Amino acids: CASSPTGNTEAFF.

In its sample, this clone was seen once. The chain joins TRBV30 to TRBJ1-2; D gene unclear. The V gene's germline CDR1 is GTSNPN and CDR2 SVGIG (reference sequence). Trimming shortened V by 0 bases and J by 8 bases, and 16 bases separated the two germline ends. The CDR3 loop spans 14 amino acids. The CDR3 loop is CAWSVSGAPVGYTF. CDR3 coding DNA: TGTGCCTGGAGTGTTTCCGGCGCCCCAGTGGGCTACACCTTC.

This clone was counted only a few times. DNA for the CDR3: TGTGCCTGGTCCGGGCCTCTTCTCTTAGCACCTAATTCACCCCTCCACTTT. This translates into CAWSGPLLLAPNSPLHF. The chain joins TRBV30 to TRBJ1-6, with D uncertain. Deletions cut 5 bases from V and 6 bases from J, with 23 bases between. The CDR3 runs to 17 residues. The germline V gene has CDR1 GTSNPN and CDR2 SVGIG (reference sequence).

This clone showed up just a few times. The chain uses TRBV4-1 and TRBJ2-7; 9 nucleotides align to TRBD1. The germline CDR1 and CDR2 sequences are MGHRA and YSYEKL. The CDR3 is 15 amino acids. V trimming: 4 bases; J trimming: 2 bases; junction bases outside the gene matches: 6. CDR3 protein: CASSPRTGDAYEQYF. As DNA, the CDR3 is TGCGCCAGCAGCCCCCGGACAGGGGATGCCTACGAGCAGTACTTC.

This clone was seen once. The CDR3 coding sequence is TGTGCCAGCGTACCGTGGGCCGTGGGCAATGAGCAGTTCTTC. It translates to CASVPWAVGNEQFF. V is TRBV2 and J is TRBJ2-1; D ambiguous. This CDR3 is built from 14 residues. CDR1 SNHLY and CDR2 FYNNEI come from the germline V gene. Trimming left V 8 bases short and J 6 bases short, with 17 bases between.

This chain joins TRBV15 and TRBJ2-7; TRBD2 matches at 7 bases. In germline, CDR1 is LNHNV, CDR2 YYDKDF (reference sequence). CDR3 length: 16 residues. V shed 0 bases, J shed 0 bases, and the junction held 5 bases outside the gene matches. DNA for the CDR3: TGTGCCACCAGCAGAGACTCCGGGACTATCTCCTACGAGCAGTACTTC. Translation: CATSRDSGTISYEQYF.

The J gene is TRBJ1-1, the V gene TRBV14, with no clear D. The CDR3 is 13 residues long. Per the germline V gene, CDR1 is SGHDN and CDR2 is FVKESK. V dropped 5 bases and J dropped 6 bases, with 13 bases sitting between them. This CDR3 reads CASSLQLKAEAFF. In nucleotides, the CDR3 is TGTGCCAGCAGCTTACAGTTGAAGGCTGAAGCTTTCTTT.

The rearrangement links TRBV21-1 to TRBJ1-6. TRBV21-1 is assigned pseudogene status. This CDR3 has 14 residues. The CDR3 loop is CASSKGQGRAPLHF. The CDR3 DNA follows: TGTGCCAGCAGCAAAGGTCAAGGGAGGGCGCCCCTCCACTTT.

The rearrangement links TRBV7-3 to TRBJ2-1, with unresolved D. This CDR3 is built from 13 residues. Germline V CDR1 and CDR2: SGHTA, FQGTGA. The ends were cut back, 5 bases at V and 7 bases at J, with 12 bases in the middle. For the CDR3, the DNA is TGTGCCAGCAGCCGCATACGTGGGAATGAGCAGTTCTTC. Translating gives CASSRIRGNEQFF.

The rearrangement uses TRBV4-1 and TRBJ1-4; TRBD1 agrees at 10 bases. V lost 3 bases, J lost 6 bases, and 1 base stayed unmatched. Germline loops: CDR1 MGHRA, CDR2 YSYEKL. The CDR3 extends over 14 amino acids. The CDR3 reads CASSHGTGDEKLFF. The DNA of the CDR3 is TGCGCCAGCAGCCACGGGACAGGGGATGAAAAACTGTTTTTT.

V usage is TRBV9 and J usage is TRBJ2-3; 7 bases align to TRBD1. Germline V lookup: CDR1 SGDLS, CDR2 YYNGEE. The junction had 6 bases not matched to a gene; V was cut back by 2 bases and J by 6 bases. There are 14 residues in the CDR3. DNA of the CDR3: TGTGCCAGCAGCGTTGATACAGGGGCTGATACGCAGTATTTT. Translating it yields CASSVDTGADTQYF.